This passage covers 21 T cell receptor beta chains from one sample sequenced in a study of control samples from healthy donors and cancer patients. TCRdb's copy holds only in-frame clones and misses some; the assay was immunoSEQ multiplex PCR. The sample lists roughly 49,000 clones, about 92% seen once, with roughly 0.8% in the top ten. Sequences were obtained from PBMCs. The origin of the receptors is a man aged 25-45 years with colorectal cancer.

The rearrangement joins TRBV9 to TRBJ2-7, with D possibly TRBD1 on 5 matching bases. Germline values: CDR1 SGDLS, CDR2 YYNGEE. Trimming took off 0 bases at V and 3 bases at J, with 10 bases between the two ends. CDR3 length equals 14 residues. The CDR3 loop is CASSVGLGDYEQYF. CDR3 coding DNA: TGTGCCAGCAGCGTAGGCCTAGGGGACTACGAGCAGTACTTC.

V is TRBV19 and J is TRBJ1-1, with D unclear. Trimming left V 2 bases short and J 0 bases short, with 7 bases between. Germline assignment: CDR1 LNHDA and CDR2 SQIVND (reference sequence). The CDR3 length is 14 residues. The CDR3 spells CASSIREMNTEAFF. DNA of the CDR3: TGTGCCAGTAGTATACGGGAAATGAACACTGAAGCTTTCTTT. The complete variable domain, with remaining parts taken from reference TRBV19 and TRBJ1-1, reads DGGITQSPKYLFRKEGQNVTLSCEQNLNHDAMYWYRQDPGQGLRLIYYSQIVNDFQKGDIAEGYSVSREKKESFPLTVTSAQKNPTAFYLCASSIREMNTEAFFGQGTRLTVV.

This clone was picked up a small number of times. The V and J genes are TRBV5-5 and TRBJ1-1, with D perhaps matching TRBD1 (6 bases). The CDR3 extends over 14 amino acids. CDR1 SGHKS and CDR2 YYEKEE come from the germline V gene (reference sequence). Trimming pared 7 bases from V and 11 bases from J, leaving 24 bases between. CDR3 sequence (DNA): TGTGCCAGCCGCTGGGGGCTGATGGATTTGGAGGCTTTCTTT. It codes for CASRWGLMDLEAFF.

The rearrangement links TRBV5-1 to TRBJ1-2; no reliable D call. This CDR3 contains 19 residues. The V and J ends lost 0 bases and 1 base respectively, with 22 bases between them. Germline CDR1 SGHRS, CDR2 YFSETQ. The CDR3 protein is CASSLGRNTPPLLNYGYTF. The DNA of the CDR3 is TGCGCCAGCAGCTTGGGACGTAACACCCCACCTCTTCTTAACTATGGCTACACCTTC.

V and J are TRBV10-3 and TRBJ2-1; 7 bases agree with TRBD1. The CDR3 runs to 13 residues. V gave up 4 bases and J gave up 3 bases; unmatched junction bases: 0. Germline V lookup: CDR1 ENHRY, CDR2 SYGVKD. The CDR3 DNA is TGTGCCATCAGTGGGGACAGCTACAATGAGCAGTTCTTC. It codes for CAISGDSYNEQFF.

The chain recombines TRBV5-1 with TRBJ2-5, with a weak D call TRBD1 (5 bases). Germline V gene lookup returns CDR1 SGHRS and CDR2 YFSETQ. CDR3 length equals 15 residues. V shed 0 bases and J shed 3 bases, with 12 bases lying between them. CDR3 nucleotides: TGCGCCAGCAGCTTGGGTGTCAGGGAAGAAGAGACCCAGTACTTC. It yields the protein CASSLGVREEETQYF.

V gene TRBV11-3 combines with J gene TRBJ2-2; TRBD1 matches at 9 bases. V lost 5 bases to trimming and J lost 4 bases; unmatched junction nucleotides: 5. CDR3 length: 15 residues. Per germline, CDR1 SGHNT and CDR2 YENEEA. CDR3 in amino acids: CASSPWTGVTGELFF. The CDR3 DNA is TGTGCCAGCAGCCCCTGGACAGGGGTCACCGGGGAGCTGTTTTTT.

V is TRBV5-6 and J is TRBJ2-1; D remains ambiguous. This CDR3 region has 16 residues. Germline loops: CDR1 SGHDT, CDR2 YYEEEE. Trimming took off 1 base at V and 0 bases at J, with 11 bases between the two ends. CDR3 bases: TGTGCCAGCAGCTTGTTACAGCTCGACTCCTACAATGAGCAGTTCTTC. Protein sequence: CASSLLQLDSYNEQFF. Together with reference TRBV5-6 and TRBJ2-1, the CDR3 gives the full variable domain: DAGVTQSPTHLIKTRGQQVTLRCSPKSGHDTVSWYQQALGQGPQFIFQYYEEEERQRGNFPDRFSGHQFPNYSSELNVNALLLGDSALYLCASSLLQLDSYNEQFFGPGTRLTVL.

The V and J genes are TRBV6-1 and TRBJ1-2; possibly TRBD1 for D (6 bases). V lost 2 bases and J lost 4, with 17 bases in between. Germline V gene data show CDR1 as MNHNS and CDR2 as SASEGT. The CDR3 extends over 16 amino acids. The CDR3 sequence: CASSEMAAGDFYGYTF. The CDR3 nucleotides read TGTGCCAGCAGTGAAATGGCGGCAGGGGACTTCTATGGCTACACCTTC.

This clone was counted a single time. The rearrangement links TRBV30 to TRBJ1-2, with D uncertain. CDR1 is GTSNPN and CDR2 is SVGIG in the germline V gene (reference sequence). The CDR3 is made up of 11 amino acids. Trimming pared 1 base from V and 3 bases from J, leaving 3 bases between. The DNA of the CDR3 is TGTGCCTGGAGTGAGGACTATGGCTACACCTTC. Amino acid sequence: CAWSEDYGYTF. The whole variable domain, remainder taken from reference TRBV30 and TRBJ1-2, is SQTIHQWPATLVQPVGSPLSLECTVEGTSNPNLYWYRQAAGRGLQLLFYSVGIGQISSEVPQNLSASRPQDRQFILSSKKLLLSDSGFYLCAWSEDYGYTFGSGTRLTVV.

The chain joins TRBV6-5 to TRBJ1-6; D not resolved. CDR1 and CDR2 from the germline V gene are MNHEY and SVGAGI. The V and J ends lost 6 bases and 4 bases respectively, with 7 bases between them. The CDR3 length is 13 residues. The chain's CDR3 is CASRDRYNSPLHF. The CDR3 DNA follows: TGTGCCAGCAGGGACCGTTATAATTCACCCCTCCACTTT.

V is TRBV10-1 and J is TRBJ2-3; either TRBD1 or TRBD2 may supply D (5 bases each). V was pared by 6 bases and J by 3 bases, with 10 bases between. CDR3 size: 13 residues. Germline CDR1 is WNHNN and CDR2 is SYGVQD (reference sequence). CDR3 loop: CASSEGSTDTQYF. Written as DNA, the CDR3 is TGCGCCAGCAGCGAGGGGTCGACAGATACGCAGTATTTT.

This clone appeared once. The chain employs TRBV5-4 and TRBJ1-1; no firm D call. The CDR3 sequence is 14 residues long. V lost 0 bases to trimming and J lost 3 bases, with 9 bases between them. Germline values: CDR1 SGHNT, CDR2 YYREEE (reference sequence). This chain's CDR3 is CASSLGGPDTEAFF. CDR3 coding DNA: TGTGCCAGCAGCTTGGGAGGTCCGGACACTGAAGCTTTCTTT.

Concerning this clone: A read error may account for a junction end that differs from germline. V gene TRBV5-4 combines with J gene TRBJ2-1; 7 bases are shared with TRBD2. Germline loops: CDR1 SGHNT, CDR2 YYREEE (reference sequence). CDR3 length: 14 amino acids. The CDR3 sequence is CANSRTRGLNEQFF. The CDR3 bases are TGTGCCAACAGCCGGACTAGGGGTTTGAATGAGCAGTTCTTC.

The V gene is TRBV19, the J gene TRBJ1-1, with D possibly matching TRBD1 (5 bases). V gave up 1 base and J gave up 4 bases, with 13 bases separating them. The germline V gene encodes CDR1 LNHDA and CDR2 SQIVND (reference sequence). This CDR3 region has 15 residues. The DNA for the CDR3 is TGTGCCAGTAGTATAGCGGCAGGGTGGGTCACTGAAGCTTTCTTT. Residues: CASSIAAGWVTEAFF.

This chain uses TRBV19 with TRBJ1-5, with D unresolved. V dropped 3 bases and J dropped 0 bases, with 15 bases sitting between them. The CDR3 totals 17 residues. Germline V CDR1 and CDR2: LNHDA, SQIVND (reference sequence). The CDR3 protein is CASSIPHTEFSNQPQHF. CDR3 in DNA: TGTGCCAGTAGTATTCCTCACACCGAGTTTAGCAATCAGCCCCAGCATTTT.

In DNA form, the CDR3 reads TGTGCCAGCCAGAGGGCCAACGTCCTGACTTTC. Translated, it gives CASQRANVLTF. The J gene is TRBJ2-6, the V gene TRBV11-2; D ambiguous. Germline loops: CDR1 SGHAT, CDR2 FQNNGV. Trimming removed 8 bases at V and 5 bases at J, with 4 bases between. The CDR3 spans 11 residues.

V is TRBV19 and J is TRBJ1-5; 7 bases agree with TRBD1. The CDR3 loop spans 14 amino acids. J gave up 3 bases and V 3 bases, and 2 bases lay outside the gene matches. From germline, CDR1 is LNHDA and CDR2 SQIVND (reference sequence). This CDR3 is CASSMTGPNQPQHF. For the CDR3, the DNA is TGTGCCAGTAGTATGACAGGGCCCAATCAGCCCCAGCATTTT.

V and J are TRBV11-2 and TRBJ1-3; tentatively, D is TRBD1 (5 bases). V lost 7 bases and J 0 bases, leaving 16 bases between the germline ends. Germline lookup yields CDR1 SGHAT and CDR2 FQNNGV. The CDR3 contains 16 residues. The DNA for the CDR3 is TGTGCCAGCAACTCGGGGCTTACACTCTCTGGAAACACCATATATTTT. Amino acid sequence: CASNSGLTLSGNTIYF. Full variable domain (outside the CDR3, taken from reference TRBV11-2 and TRBJ1-3): EAGVAQSPRYKIIEKRQSVAFWCNPISGHATLYWYQQILGQGPKLLIQFQNNGVVDDSQLPKDRFSAERLKGVDSTLKIQPAKLEDSAVYLCASNSGLTLSGNTIYFGEGSWLTVV.

In its sample, this clone was seen once. The CDR3 DNA reads as TGTGCCAGCAGCTTGGAAGGGGTGAATGAAAAACTGTTTTTT. Translating gives CASSLEGVNEKLFF. This sequence joins TRBV5-4 and TRBJ1-4, with a tentative D call TRBD1 (5 bases). V lost 0 bases to trimming and J lost 5 bases, with 8 bases between them. Germline lookup yields CDR1 SGHNT and CDR2 YYREEE (reference sequence). This CDR3 spans 14 amino acids.

Here the CDR3 reads CASRFSHVSYEQYF. In DNA, the CDR3 is TGTGCCAGCAGATTCAGCCACGTCTCCTACGAGCAGTACTTC. This chain joins TRBV2 and TRBJ2-7; D not resolved. The CDR3 runs 14 residues. Per germline, CDR1 SNHLY and CDR2 FYNNEI. Trimming shortened V by 6 bases and J by 0 bases, and 12 bases separated the two germline ends.